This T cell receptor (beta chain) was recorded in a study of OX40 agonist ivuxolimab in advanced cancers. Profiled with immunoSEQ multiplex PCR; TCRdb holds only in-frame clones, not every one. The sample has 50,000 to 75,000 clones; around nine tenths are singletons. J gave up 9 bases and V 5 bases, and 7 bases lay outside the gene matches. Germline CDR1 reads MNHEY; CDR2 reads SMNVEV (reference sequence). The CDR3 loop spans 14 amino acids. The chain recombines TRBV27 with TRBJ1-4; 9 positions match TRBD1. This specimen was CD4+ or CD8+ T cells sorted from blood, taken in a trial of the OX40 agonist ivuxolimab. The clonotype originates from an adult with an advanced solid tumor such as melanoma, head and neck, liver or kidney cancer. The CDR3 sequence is CASSEGQGNQKLFF. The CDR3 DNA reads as TGTGCCAGCAGTGAGGGACAGGGAAATCAAAAACTGTTTTTT.